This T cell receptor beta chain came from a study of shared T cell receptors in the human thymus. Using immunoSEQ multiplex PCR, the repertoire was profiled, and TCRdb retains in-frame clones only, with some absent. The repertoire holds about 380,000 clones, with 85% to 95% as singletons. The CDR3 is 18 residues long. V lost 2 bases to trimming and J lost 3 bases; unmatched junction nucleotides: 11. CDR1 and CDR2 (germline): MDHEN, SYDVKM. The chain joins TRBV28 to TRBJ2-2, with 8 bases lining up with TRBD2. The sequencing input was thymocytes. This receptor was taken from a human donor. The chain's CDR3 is CASSLDKREIVDTGELFF. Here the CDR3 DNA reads TGTGCCAGCAGTTTAGACAAGCGGGAGATCGTTGACACCGGGGAGCTGTTTTTT. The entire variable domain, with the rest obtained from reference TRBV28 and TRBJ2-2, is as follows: DVKVTQSSRYLVKRTGEKVFLECVQDMDHENMFWYRQDPGLGLRLIYFSYDVKMKEKGDIPEGYSVSREKKERFSLILESASTNQTSMYLCASSLDKREIVDTGELFFGEGSRLTVL.